This TCR beta chain derives from a study of OX40 agonist ivuxolimab in advanced cancers. Produced via immunoSEQ multiplex PCR; TCRdb's table is partial and in-frame only. The sample carries about 54,000 clones, about 89% recorded once. CDR3 length: 15 residues. Between the trimmed V and J ends, which lost 1 base and 4 bases, there was a span of 11 bases. Germline V gene data show CDR1 as SGHRS and CDR2 as YFSETQ. The source was CD4+ or CD8+ T cells sorted from blood, collected in a trial of the OX40 agonist ivuxolimab. This TCR was sampled from an adult with an advanced solid tumor such as melanoma, head and neck, liver or kidney cancer. The V gene is TRBV5-1, the J gene TRBJ1-4, with D uncertain. This chain's CDR3 is CASSLLGRVNEKLFF. The CDR3 nucleotides read TGCGCCAGCAGCTTGTTGGGGAGGGTTAATGAAAAACTGTTTTTT.